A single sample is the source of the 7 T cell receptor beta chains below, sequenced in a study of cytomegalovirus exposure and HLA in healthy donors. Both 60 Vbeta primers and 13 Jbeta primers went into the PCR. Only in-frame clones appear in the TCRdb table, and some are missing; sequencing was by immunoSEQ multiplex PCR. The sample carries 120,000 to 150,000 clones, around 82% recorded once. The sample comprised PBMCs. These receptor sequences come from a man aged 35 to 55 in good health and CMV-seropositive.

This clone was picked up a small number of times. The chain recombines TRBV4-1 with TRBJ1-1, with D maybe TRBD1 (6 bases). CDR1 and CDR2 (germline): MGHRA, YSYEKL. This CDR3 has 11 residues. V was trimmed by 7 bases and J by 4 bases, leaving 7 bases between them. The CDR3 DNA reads TGCGCCAGCATACAGGGCACTGAAGCTTTCTTT. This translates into CASIQGTEAFF.

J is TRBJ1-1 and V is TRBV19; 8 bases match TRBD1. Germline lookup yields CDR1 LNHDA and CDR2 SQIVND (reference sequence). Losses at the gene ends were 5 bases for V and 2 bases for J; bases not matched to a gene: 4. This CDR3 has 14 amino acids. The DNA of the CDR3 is TGTGCCAGTAGTGAACAGGGGGGAAACACTGAAGCTTTCTTT. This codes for CASSEQGGNTEAFF.

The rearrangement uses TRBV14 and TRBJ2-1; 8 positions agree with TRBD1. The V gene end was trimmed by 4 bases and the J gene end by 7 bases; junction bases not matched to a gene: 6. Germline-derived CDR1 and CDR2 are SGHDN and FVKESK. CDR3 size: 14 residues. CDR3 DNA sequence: TGTGCCAGCAGCCCCGGACAGGGCCATAATGAGCAGTTCTTC. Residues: CASSPGQGHNEQFF.

As DNA, the CDR3 is TGTGCCAGCAGCTTAGGGGACAGGGGCGGCTACACCTTC. It yields the protein CASSLGDRGGYTF. J is TRBJ1-2 and V is TRBV11-2, with TRBD1 matching over 10 bases. CDR3 length equals 13 residues. CDR1 and CDR2 from the germline V gene are SGHAT and FQNNGV. After removal of 1 base from V and 8 bases from J, the junction contained 1 base not matched to a gene.

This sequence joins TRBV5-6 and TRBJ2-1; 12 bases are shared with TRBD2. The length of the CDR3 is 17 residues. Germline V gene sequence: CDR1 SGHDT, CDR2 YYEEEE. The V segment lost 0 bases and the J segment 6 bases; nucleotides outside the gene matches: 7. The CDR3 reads CASSLGLAGGPSNEQFF. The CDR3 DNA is TGTGCCAGCAGCTTGGGCCTAGCGGGGGGGCCGAGCAATGAGCAGTTCTTC.

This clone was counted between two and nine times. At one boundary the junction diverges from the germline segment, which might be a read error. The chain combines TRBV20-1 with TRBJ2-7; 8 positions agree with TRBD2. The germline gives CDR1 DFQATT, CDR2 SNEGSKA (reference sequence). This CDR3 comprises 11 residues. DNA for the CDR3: TGCAGTGCTAGGGCCGGGACTAGGATGTCTTTC. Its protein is CSARAGTRMSF.

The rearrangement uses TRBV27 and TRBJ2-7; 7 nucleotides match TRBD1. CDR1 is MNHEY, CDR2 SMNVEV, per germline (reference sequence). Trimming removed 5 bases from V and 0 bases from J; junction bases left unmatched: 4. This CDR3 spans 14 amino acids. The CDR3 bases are TGTGCCAGCAGTCCCGGGACAGCCTCCTACGAGCAGTACTTC. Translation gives CASSPGTASYEQYF.